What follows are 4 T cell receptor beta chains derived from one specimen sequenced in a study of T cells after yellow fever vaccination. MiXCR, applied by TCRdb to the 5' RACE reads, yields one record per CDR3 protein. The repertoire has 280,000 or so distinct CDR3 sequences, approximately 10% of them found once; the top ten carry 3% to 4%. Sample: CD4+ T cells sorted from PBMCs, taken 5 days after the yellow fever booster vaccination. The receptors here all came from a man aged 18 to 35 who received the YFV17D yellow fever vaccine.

The DNA for the CDR3 is TGTGCCAGCAGTCGTTACAGGGGGCCCAATCAGCCCCAGCATTTT. Translated, it gives CASSRYRGPNQPQHF. The chain combines TRBV7-2 with TRBJ1-5; 9 positions match TRBD1. With V trimmed by 6 bases and J by 3 bases, 6 bases remained unmatched. The V gene's germline CDR1 is SGHTA and CDR2 FQGNSA. The CDR3 is made up of 15 amino acids.

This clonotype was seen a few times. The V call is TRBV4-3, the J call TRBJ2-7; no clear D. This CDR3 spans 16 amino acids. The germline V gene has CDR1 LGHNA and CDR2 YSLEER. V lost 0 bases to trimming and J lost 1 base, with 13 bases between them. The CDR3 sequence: CASSQDAQVPSYEQYF. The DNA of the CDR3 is TGCGCCAGCAGCCAAGACGCCCAGGTCCCTTCCTACGAGCAGTACTTC.

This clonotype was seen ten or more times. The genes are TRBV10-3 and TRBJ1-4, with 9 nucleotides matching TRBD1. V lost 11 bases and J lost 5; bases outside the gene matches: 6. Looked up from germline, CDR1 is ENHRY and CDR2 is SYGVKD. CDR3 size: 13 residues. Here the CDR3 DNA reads TGTGCCTCAAGACAGGGGGAGAATGAAAAACTGTTTTTT. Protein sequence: CASRQGENEKLFF.

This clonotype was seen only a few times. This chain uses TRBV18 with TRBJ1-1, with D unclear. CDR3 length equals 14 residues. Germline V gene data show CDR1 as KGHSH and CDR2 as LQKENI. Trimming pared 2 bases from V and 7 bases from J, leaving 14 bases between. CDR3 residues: CASSPGFSRYEAFF. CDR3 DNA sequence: TGTGCCAGCTCACCAGGGTTCTCGAGGTATGAAGCTTTCTTT.